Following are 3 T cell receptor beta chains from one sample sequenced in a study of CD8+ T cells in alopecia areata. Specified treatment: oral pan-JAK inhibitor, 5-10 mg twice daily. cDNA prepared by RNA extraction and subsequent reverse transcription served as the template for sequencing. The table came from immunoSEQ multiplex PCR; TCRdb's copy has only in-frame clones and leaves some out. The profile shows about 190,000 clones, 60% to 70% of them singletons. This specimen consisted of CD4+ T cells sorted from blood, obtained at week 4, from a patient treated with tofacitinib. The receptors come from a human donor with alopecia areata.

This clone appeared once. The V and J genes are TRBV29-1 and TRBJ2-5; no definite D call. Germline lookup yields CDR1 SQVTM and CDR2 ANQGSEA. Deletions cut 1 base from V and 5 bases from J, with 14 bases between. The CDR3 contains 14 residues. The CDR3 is CSVEAIFLAETQYF. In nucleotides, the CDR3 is TGCAGCGTTGAAGCTATTTTCCTCGCGGAGACCCAGTACTTC.

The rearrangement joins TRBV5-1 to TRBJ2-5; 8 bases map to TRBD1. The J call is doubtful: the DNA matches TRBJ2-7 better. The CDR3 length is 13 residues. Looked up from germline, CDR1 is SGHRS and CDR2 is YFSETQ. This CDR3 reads CASSSDRGNEQYF. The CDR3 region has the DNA TGCGCCAGCAGCTCTGACAGGGGCAACGAGCAGTACTTC.

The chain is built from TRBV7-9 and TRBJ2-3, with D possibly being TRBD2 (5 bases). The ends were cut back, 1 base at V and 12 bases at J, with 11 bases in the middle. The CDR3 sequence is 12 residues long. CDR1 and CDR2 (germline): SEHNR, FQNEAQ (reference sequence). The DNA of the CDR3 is TGTGCCAGCAGCTTAGGGTCAGCGGCCCAGTATTTT. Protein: CASSLGSAAQYF.